This is a list of T cell receptor beta chains from one sample in a study of blood T cell repertoires in COVID-19. TCRdb keeps only in-frame clones here, not all; method: immunoSEQ multiplex PCR. The table has tens of thousands of clones, approximately 79% seen once; the top ten hold 9% to 15%. The sequenced sample consisted of peripheral blood. The receptors stem from a human donor in a cohort sampled during active COVID-19. The CDR3 runs from the conserved cysteine through the conserved F or W. The order of the fields is V gene, J gene, clone size, D gene, CDR3 DNA, CDR3 protein. The D gene is left open where the match is weak. Where a row states a size, it is once, few, many or the class of an expanded clone; other rows omit it.

TRBV11-2	TRBJ2-5	.	TRBD1	TGTGCCACCAGACAGGGACAAGAGACCCAGTACTTC	CATRQGQETQYF
TRBV19	TRBJ1-5	.	.	TGTGCCAGTAGTATAGTGCCGCTAGTGGGCGACTACGGTCAGCCCCAGCATTTT	CASSIVPLVGDYGQPQHF
TRBV7-9	TRBJ2-7	.	.	TGTGCCAGCAGCTTTTCCTCCCCCGGGGAGCAGTACTTC	CASSFSSPGEQYF
TRBV7-9	TRBJ2-7	.	TRBD1	TGTGCCAGCAGCTTTGAAGACTGGGACAGCGCCTACGAGCAGTACTTC	CASSFEDWDSAYEQYF
TRBV4-1	TRBJ1-1	.	.	TGCGCCAGCAGCCAGAGGACAGCCGGGAACACTGAAGCTTTCTTT	CASSQRTAGNTEAFF
TRBV5-6	TRBJ1-3	once	TRBD1	TGTGCCAGCAGCTTGGTTGGGACAGGGGGAAACACCATATATTTT	CASSLVGTGGNTIYF
TRBV18	TRBJ1-1	.	.	TGTGCCAGCTCACCACCAGACAGGTTCCCCGAAGCTTTCTTT	CASSPPDRFPEAFF
TRBV7-3	TRBJ2-7	.	TRBD1	TGTGCCAGCAGCCGGGACAGGGGTTACGAGCAGTACTTC	CASSRDRGYEQYF
TRBV2	TRBJ2-3	.	TRBD2	TGTGCCAGCAGGCGGGGGGGGGAGGGCACAGATACGCAGTATTTT	CASRRGGEGTDTQYF
TRBV4-3	TRBJ1-6	.	.	TGCGCCAGCAGCCCCTCCCAGGGATTCGGATCACCCCTCCACTTT	CASSPSQGFGSPLHF
TRBV4-1	TRBJ2-1	.	.	TGCGCCAGCAGCCAATGGGGGGACTCCGTCAATGAGCAGTTCTTC	CASSQWGDSVNEQFF
TRBV7-2	TRBJ2-5	.	TRBD1	TGTGCCAGCAGCCGCACTACAAGGACAGGGGGCGCGGAGACCCAGTACTTC	CASSRTTRTGGAETQYF
TRBV6-1	TRBJ2-7	.	.	TGTGCCAGCAGTGAAGGGAGGGGTTTTCTCTACGAGCAGTACTTC	CASSEGRGFLYEQYF
TRBV5-1	TRBJ2-7	few	.	TGCGCCAGCAGCTTTGGTCAGGGGGAGCAGTACTTC	CASSFGQGEQYF
TRBV2	TRBJ2-5	.	TRBD2	TGTGCCAGCAGTGGGGGGACTAGTGTAGGAGAGACCCAGTACTTC	CASSGGTSVGETQYF
TRBV6-5	TRBJ1-6	many	.	TGTGCCAGCAGTTACTCCCGGGGGATAAGCTCACCCCTCCACTTT	CASSYSRGISSPLHF
TRBV6-5	TRBJ1-2	.	.	TGTGCCAGCAGCTCCGGGGGTACTAGCTATGGCTACACCTTC	CASSSGGTSYGYTF
TRBV12-3/TRBV12-4	TRBJ1-1	.	TRBD1	TGTGCCAGCACCATCTACCGGGACAGTGAAGCTTTCTTT	CASTIYRDSEAFF
TRBV6-5	TRBJ2-2	.	.	TGTGCCAGCAGTTACCGACAGGCTCTGCCCGGGGAGCTGTTTTTT	CASSYRQALPGELFF
TRBV29-1	TRBJ2-2	.	.	TGCAGCGTTGAAGATCTACGAGGAAGCGGGGAGCTGTTTTTT	CSVEDLRGSGELFF
TRBV6-5	TRBJ1-2	.	TRBD1	TGTGCCAGCAGGAGACAGGGATCGGGCAATGGCTACACCTTC	CASRRQGSGNGYTF
TRBV18	TRBJ1-1	.	.	TGTGCCAGCTCACCACCGACAGGACGAGGGACTGAAGCTTTCTTT	CASSPPTGRGTEAFF
TRBV13	TRBJ1-1	.	.	TGTGCCAGCAGCTTAGGAGTTCGAAACGGGGGAGCTTTCTTT	CASSLGVRNGGAFF